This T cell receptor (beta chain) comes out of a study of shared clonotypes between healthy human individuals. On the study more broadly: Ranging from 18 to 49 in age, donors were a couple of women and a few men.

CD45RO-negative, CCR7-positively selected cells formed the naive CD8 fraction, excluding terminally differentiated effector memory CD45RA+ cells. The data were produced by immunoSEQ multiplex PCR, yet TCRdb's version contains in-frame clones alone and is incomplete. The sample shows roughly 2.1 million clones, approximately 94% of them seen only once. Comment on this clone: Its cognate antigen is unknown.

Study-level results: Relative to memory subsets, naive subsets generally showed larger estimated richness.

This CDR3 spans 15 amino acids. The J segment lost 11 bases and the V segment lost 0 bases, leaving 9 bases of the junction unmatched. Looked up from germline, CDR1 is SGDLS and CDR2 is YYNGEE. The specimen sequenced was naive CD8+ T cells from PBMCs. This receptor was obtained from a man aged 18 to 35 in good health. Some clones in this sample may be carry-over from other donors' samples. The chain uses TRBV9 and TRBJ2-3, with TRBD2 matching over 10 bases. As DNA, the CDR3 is TGTGCCAGCAGCGTAGACGGGGCTAGCGGGAGAGGGCAGTATTTT. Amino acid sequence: CASSVDGASGRGQYF.